This T cell receptor (beta chain) was sequenced for a study of regulatory T cells in long-lasting Graves disease (TCRdb year 2021). In terms of the full investigation: Newly diagnosed Graves' disease patients had taken antithyroid drugs for less than 3 months. This study used TCR sequencing and RNA sequencing of peripheral blood to compare persistent Graves' disease patients against newly diagnosed Graves' disease patients. TCR sequencing covered about 13 persistent and approximately 20 newly diagnosed Graves' disease patients, some 35 samples in total. The study was conducted in China and was registered as a clinical trial.

Beyond this particular receptor, the publication reports: The small sample size was acknowledged by the authors as a limitation that may reduce accuracy. Preferential use of TRBV28, TRBJ1-2 and TRBJ2-5 was observed in persistent disease, whereas TRBV20-1 and TRBJ2-1 were favored in newly diagnosed disease. Sequencing and analysis were restricted to the TCR beta chain. Patients with persistent disease shared more public clonotypes (fewer than 3,000) than newly diagnosed patients did (around 930). Peripheral blood alone was examined, since thyroid tissue, which constituted the primary lesion, could not be accessed. Persistent Graves' disease patients showed lower TCR Shannon entropy and fewer highly expanded clones than newly diagnosed patients, suggesting clonal expansion.

This clonotype was observed at least ten times. The specificity of this receptor is unknown. No clone much larger than this one lies a single base away; base qualities are absent. Read against the paper, the sample's time point label means: newly diagnosed GD, antithyroid drugs for less than 3 months. For both TCR sequencing and RNA sequencing, RNA was extracted from PBMCs using TRIzol. Graves' disease was diagnosed according to American Thyroid Association guidelines. Recruitment of patients was carried out at an endocrinology department in Xi'an, China. From each patient, around 9.3 milliliters of peripheral blood was collected into an EDTA anticoagulant tube. Ficoll Paque Plus density gradient separation was used to isolate PBMCs, and no additional T cell sorting was done. An Agilent 2100 Bioanalyzer and agarose gel were used to assess RNA quality, and a NanoDrop 2000 was used to measure RNA concentration.

Library preparation used multiplex PCR. Sequencing took place on an Illumina HiSeq 4000. iRepertoire HTBI primers and Arm-PCR amplification of CDR3 regions were used to construct TCR beta libraries. Gel purification was performed on PCR products prior to sequencing. As for how the authors treated the data: Across samples, roughly 60 TRBV and approximately 15 TRBJ segments were identified and used for gene usage analysis of CDR3 amino acid clonotypes. COPE and FqMerger were used to merge the filtered high-quality paired reads into contigs. BLAST was used to align contigs to IMGT TRBV, TRBD and TRBJ reference genes, with CDR3 defined following IMGT. Highly expanded clones were defined as clonotypes with a frequency above 0.1%. Repertoire diversity was measured by Shannon entropy, and V-J evenness by the Gini coefficient. Public clonotypes were defined as clonotypes shared by more than one individual. TCRdb trimmed the raw reads at Q25, called clones with MiXCR and kept productive beta chains. One record per CDR3 amino acid sequence lists the most common genes and DNA. TCRdb's processing, not the study's, gives the V and J calls here. Here the sample has around 400,000 distinct CDR3 sequences; roughly a sixth occur a single time. The ten largest account for 22% of the sample.

The germline V gene provides CDR1 MNHNS and CDR2 SASEGT. Trimming removed 6 bases from V and 2 bases from J, leaving 14 bases between the germline ends. Including the terminal cysteine and phenylalanine, the CDR3 comprises 14 residues. Of the read, only the CDR3 DNA is kept; its 42 bases are in frame from base 1. Source: peripheral blood mononuclear cells (PBMCs), taken at new diagnosis, from a patient treated with antithyroid drugs. Recombination joined TRBV6-1 with TRBJ2-7; the D gene is perhaps TRBD1, from 7 matching bases. The receptor was derived from a female donor with Graves disease. The CDR3 sequence is CASSRQGGPYEQYF. The DNA sequence is given as TGTGCCAGCAGCAGACAGGGAGGACCCTACGAGCAGTACTTC.